Described below is a single TCR beta chain sequence and its context. Its target is not known. Compared with germline, one end of the junction differs, possibly owing to a read error. This record belongs to a study of cytomegalovirus exposure and HLA in healthy donors. About the research overall: From HLA-typed donors, an early data release held 70 million to 100 million unique TCRs. Study-wide results and limits: Some public TCRs appeared in many individuals, while most sequences were rare.

This CDR3 contains 17 residues. Germline CDR1 SEHNR, CDR2 FQNEAQ (reference sequence). Use of 60 Vbeta and 13 Jbeta primers characterized the PCR. Libraries were prepared by immunoSEQ multiplex PCR; TCRdb keeps only in-frame clonotypes and omits some of them. The sample shows roughly 120,000 clones, roughly 71% of them seen only once. The chain combines TRBV7-9 with TRBJ2-5; 9 bases agree with TRBD2. This clonotype originated in a woman aged 45-60 years in good health and CMV-seropositive. Sequences were obtained from PBMCs. CDR3 in DNA: TGTTCCAGCAGCTCCCTGGCTAGCGGGGCGATCCAAGAGACCCAGTACTTC. Its translation is CSSSSLASGAIQETQYF.